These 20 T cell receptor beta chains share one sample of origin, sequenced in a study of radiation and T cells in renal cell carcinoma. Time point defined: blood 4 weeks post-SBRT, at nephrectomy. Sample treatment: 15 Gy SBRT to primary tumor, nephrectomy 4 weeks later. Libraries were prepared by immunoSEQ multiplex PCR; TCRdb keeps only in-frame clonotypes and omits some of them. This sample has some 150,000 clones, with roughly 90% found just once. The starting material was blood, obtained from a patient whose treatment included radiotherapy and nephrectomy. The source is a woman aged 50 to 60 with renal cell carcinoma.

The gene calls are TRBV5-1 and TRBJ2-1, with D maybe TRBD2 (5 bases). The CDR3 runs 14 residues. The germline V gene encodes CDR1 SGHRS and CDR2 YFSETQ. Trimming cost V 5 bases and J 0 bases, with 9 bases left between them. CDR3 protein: CASRRTDSYNEQFF. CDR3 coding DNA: TGCGCCAGCAGAAGGACTGACTCCTACAATGAGCAGTTCTTC.

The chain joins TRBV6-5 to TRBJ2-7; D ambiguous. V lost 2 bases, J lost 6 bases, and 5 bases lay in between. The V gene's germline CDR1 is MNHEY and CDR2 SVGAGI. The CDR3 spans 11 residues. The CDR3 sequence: CASSYAAEQYF. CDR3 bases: TGTGCCAGCAGTTACGCTGCCGAGCAGTACTTC.

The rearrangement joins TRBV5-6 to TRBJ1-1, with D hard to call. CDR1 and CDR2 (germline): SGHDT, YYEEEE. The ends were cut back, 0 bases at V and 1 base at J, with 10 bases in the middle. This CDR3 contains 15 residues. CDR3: CASSLEGGPNTEAFF. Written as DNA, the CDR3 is TGTGCCAGCAGCTTGGAGGGCGGACCGAACACTGAAGCTTTCTTT.

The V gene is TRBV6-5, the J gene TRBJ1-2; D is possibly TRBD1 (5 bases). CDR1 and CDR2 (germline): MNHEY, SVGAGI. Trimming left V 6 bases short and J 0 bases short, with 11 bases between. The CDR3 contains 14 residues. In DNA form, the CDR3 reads TGTGCCAGCAGCAGGGTAGACTCTAACTATGGCTACACCTTC. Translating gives CASSRVDSNYGYTF.

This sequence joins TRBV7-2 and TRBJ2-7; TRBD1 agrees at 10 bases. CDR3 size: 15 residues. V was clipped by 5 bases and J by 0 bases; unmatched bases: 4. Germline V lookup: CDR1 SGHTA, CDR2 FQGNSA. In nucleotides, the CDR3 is TGTGCCAGCAGCCATCGGACAGGGGGCTCCTACGAGCAGTACTTC. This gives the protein CASSHRTGGSYEQYF.

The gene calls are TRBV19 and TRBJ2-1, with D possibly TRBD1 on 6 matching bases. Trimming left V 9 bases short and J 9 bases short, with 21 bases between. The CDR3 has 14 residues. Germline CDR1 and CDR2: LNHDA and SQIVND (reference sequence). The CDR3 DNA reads TGTGCCAGCACCGTCACAGTAGTACAGGGTGAGCAGTTCTTC. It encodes CASTVTVVQGEQFF. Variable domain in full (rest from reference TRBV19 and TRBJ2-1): DGGITQSPKYLFRKEGQNVTLSCEQNLNHDAMYWYRQDPGQGLRLIYYSQIVNDFQKGDIAEGYSVSREKKESFPLTVTSAQKNPTAFYLCASTVTVVQGEQFFGPGTRLTVL.

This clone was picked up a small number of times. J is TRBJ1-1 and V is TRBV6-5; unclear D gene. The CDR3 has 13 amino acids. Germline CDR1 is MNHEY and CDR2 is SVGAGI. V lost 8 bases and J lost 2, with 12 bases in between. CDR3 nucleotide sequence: TGTGCCAGCGGTGCAGGACCAAACACTGAAGCTTTCTTT. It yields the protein CASGAGPNTEAFF.

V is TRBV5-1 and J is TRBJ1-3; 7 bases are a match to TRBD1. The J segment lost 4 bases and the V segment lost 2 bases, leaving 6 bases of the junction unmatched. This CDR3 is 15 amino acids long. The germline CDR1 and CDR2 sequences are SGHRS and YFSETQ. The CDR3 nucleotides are TGCGCCAGCAGCTTAGAGGGGGCGCCGGGAAACACCATATATTTT. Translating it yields CASSLEGAPGNTIYF.

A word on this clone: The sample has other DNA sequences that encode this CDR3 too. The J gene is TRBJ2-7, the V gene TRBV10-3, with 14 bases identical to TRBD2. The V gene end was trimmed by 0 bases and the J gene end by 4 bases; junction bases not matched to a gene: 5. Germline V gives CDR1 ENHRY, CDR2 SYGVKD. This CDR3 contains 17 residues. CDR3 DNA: TGTGCCATCAGTGAGTCCTCGACTAGCGGGAGGGCATACGAGCAGTACTTC. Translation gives CAISESSTSGRAYEQYF.

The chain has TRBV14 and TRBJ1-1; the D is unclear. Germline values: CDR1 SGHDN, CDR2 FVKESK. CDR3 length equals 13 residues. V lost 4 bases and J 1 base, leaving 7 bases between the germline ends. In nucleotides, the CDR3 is TGTGCCAGCAGCCGGTGGGGGAACACTGAAGCTTTCTTT. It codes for CASSRWGNTEAFF.

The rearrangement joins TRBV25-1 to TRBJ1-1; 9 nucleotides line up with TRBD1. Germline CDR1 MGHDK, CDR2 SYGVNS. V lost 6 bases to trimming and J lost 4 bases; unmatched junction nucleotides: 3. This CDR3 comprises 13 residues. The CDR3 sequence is CASSTGGRTEAFF. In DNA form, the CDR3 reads TGTGCCAGCAGCACAGGGGGCCGCACTGAAGCTTTCTTT.

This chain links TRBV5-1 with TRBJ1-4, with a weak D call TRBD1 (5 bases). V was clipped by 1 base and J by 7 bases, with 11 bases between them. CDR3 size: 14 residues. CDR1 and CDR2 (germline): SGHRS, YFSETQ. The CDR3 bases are TGCGCCAGCAGCTTGCCGGGGGACGGTGAAAAACTGTTTTTT. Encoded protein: CASSLPGDGEKLFF.

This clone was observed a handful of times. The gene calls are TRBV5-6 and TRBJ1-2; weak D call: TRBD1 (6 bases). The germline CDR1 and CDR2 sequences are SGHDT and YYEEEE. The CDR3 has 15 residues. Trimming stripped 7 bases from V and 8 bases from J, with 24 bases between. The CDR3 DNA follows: TGTGCCAGCGCCTACCGGGACACCTGGTCCGGGGGCTACACCTTC. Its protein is CASAYRDTWSGGYTF.

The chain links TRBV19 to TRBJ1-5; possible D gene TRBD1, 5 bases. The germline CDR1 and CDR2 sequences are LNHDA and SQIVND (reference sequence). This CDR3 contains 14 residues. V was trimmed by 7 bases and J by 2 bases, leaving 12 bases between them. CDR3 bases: TGTGCCAGTACTAGCGGAGGGGGCAATCAGCCCCAGCATTTT. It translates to CASTSGGGNQPQHF. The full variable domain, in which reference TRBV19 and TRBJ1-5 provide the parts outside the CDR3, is DGGITQSPKYLFRKEGQNVTLSCEQNLNHDAMYWYRQDPGQGLRLIYYSQIVNDFQKGDIAEGYSVSREKKESFPLTVTSAQKNPTAFYLCASTSGGGNQPQHFGDGTRLSIL.

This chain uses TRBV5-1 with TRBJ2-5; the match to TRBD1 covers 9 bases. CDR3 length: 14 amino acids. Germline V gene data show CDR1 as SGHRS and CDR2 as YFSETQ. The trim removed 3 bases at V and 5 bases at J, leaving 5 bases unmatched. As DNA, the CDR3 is TGCGCCAGCAGCTCTCTGGGGACAGGGGAGACCCAGTACTTC. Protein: CASSSLGTGETQYF.

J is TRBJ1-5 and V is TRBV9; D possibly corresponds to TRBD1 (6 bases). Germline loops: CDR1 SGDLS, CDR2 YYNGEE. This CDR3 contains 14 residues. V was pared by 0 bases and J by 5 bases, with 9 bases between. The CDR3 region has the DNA TGTGCCAGCAGCGTAGAGGCAGGGGATCAGCCCCAGCATTTT. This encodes CASSVEAGDQPQHF.

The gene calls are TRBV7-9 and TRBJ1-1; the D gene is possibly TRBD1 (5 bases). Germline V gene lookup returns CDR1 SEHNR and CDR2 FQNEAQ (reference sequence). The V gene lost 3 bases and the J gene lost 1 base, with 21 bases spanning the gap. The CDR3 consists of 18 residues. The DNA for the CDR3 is TGTGCCAGCAGCTTTTCTCTATCGGGCGGGACGGAGAACACTGAAGCTTTCTTT. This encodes CASSFSLSGGTENTEAFF.

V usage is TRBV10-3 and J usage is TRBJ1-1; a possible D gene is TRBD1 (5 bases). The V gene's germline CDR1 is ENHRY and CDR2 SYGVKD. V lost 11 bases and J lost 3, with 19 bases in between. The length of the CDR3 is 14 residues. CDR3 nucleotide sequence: TGTGCCTCGCTCCCGGGGCGGGGGGACACTGAAGCTTTCTTT. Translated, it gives CASLPGRGDTEAFF.

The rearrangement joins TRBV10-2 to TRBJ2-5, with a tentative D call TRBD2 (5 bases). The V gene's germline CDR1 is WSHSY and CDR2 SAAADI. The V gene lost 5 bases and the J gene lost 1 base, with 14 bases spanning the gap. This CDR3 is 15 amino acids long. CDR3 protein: CASSPTIAGQETQYF. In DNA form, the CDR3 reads TGCGCCAGCAGTCCCACCATCGCGGGCCAAGAGACCCAGTACTTC.

CDR3 sequence (DNA): TGTGCCACCAGCAGTGGACCGGGACGAAAGTTCTACAATGAGCAGTTCTTC. Protein sequence: CATSSGPGRKFYNEQFF. V is TRBV15 and J is TRBJ2-1; D assignment may be TRBD1 or TRBD2 (5 bases each). The CDR3 extends over 17 amino acids. Germline V lookup: CDR1 LNHNV, CDR2 YYDKDF (reference sequence). Trimming removed 3 bases from V and 3 bases from J, with 18 bases in between.